This T cell receptor (beta chain) was captured in a study of CD8 T cells in ankylosing spondylitis. Findings and limits, study-wide: There was a TCR beta motif, made of eight highly homologous variants, that appeared characteristic of ankylosing spondylitis blood. The study looked at matched synovial fluid samples from ankylosing spondylitis patients. Disease-linked clones were reported to be significantly enriched there.

Trimming took off 0 bases at V and 2 bases at J, with 9 bases between the two ends. The CDR3 extends over 14 amino acids. Per germline, CDR1 SGDLS and CDR2 YYNGEE. Quantitative 5'-RACE was performed with molecular barcodes, and it yielded the TCR beta libraries. MiXCR, applied by TCRdb to the 5' RACE reads, yields one record per CDR3 protein. The sample includes over 150,000 distinct CDR3 sequences, more than 10% seen only once; the top ten take 16%. Concerning this clonotype itself: Antigen unknown.

What was sequenced was blood, either unsorted or a sorted T cell fraction (not recorded which). The J gene is TRBJ2-7, the V gene TRBV9, with D hard to call. This TCR came from a male donor with ankylosing spondylitis or in good health (not recorded which). Here the CDR3 reads CASSVGARPYEQYF. For the CDR3, the DNA is TGTGCCAGCAGCGTAGGAGCCAGGCCCTACGAGCAGTACTTC.